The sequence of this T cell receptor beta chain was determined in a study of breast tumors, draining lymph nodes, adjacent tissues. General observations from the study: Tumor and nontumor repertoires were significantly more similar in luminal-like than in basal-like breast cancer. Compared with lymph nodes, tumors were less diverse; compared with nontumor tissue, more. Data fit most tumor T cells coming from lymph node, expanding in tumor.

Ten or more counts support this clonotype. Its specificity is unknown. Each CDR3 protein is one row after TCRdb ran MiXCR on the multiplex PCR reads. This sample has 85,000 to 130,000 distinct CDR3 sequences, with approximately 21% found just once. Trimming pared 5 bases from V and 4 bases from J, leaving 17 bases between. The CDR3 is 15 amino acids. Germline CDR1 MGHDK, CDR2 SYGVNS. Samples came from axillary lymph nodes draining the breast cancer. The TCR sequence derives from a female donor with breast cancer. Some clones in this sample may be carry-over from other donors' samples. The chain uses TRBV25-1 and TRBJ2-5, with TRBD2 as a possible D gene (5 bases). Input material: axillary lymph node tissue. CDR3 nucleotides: TGTGCCAGCAGTTCACCCGCGTTCGGGGTAGAGACCCAGTACTTC. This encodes CASSSPAFGVETQYF.